This entry lists 2 T cell receptor beta chains sequenced from one sample in a study of TIL therapy for anti-PD-1-resistant metastatic lung cancer. The immunoSEQ assay was v3. Data came from immunoSEQ multiplex PCR; TCRdb stores just in-frame clones and leaves some out. Here the sample spans around 13,000 clones, 66% being singletons. As for time point: pre-treatment sample, taken before nivolumab and TIL therapy. Pleural nodules or supraclavicular lymph nodes made up most of the excised metastases sampled. This specimen consisted of tumor tissue, obtained at baseline. The receptors come from a woman aged 30 to 85 with non-small cell lung cancer.

The chain employs TRBV5-1 and TRBJ2-7; weak D call: TRBD1 (6 bases). The CDR3 length is 12 residues. Trimming stripped 7 bases from V and 2 bases from J, with 10 bases between. CDR1 SGHRS and CDR2 YFSETQ come from the germline V gene. The CDR3 bases are TGCGCCAGCTTCGACAGGCCCTACGAGCAGTACTTC. This gives the protein CASFDRPYEQYF.

This clone occurred a few times. This chain joins TRBV5-6 and TRBJ1-1; no firm D call. Germline V CDR1 and CDR2: SGHDT, YYEEEE. V lost 5 bases and J 6 bases, leaving 14 bases between the germline ends. The CDR3 is 13 amino acids. CDR3 sequence: CASSYPRESEAFF. The CDR3 DNA sequence: TGTGCCAGCAGTTATCCTAGGGAATCTGAAGCTTTCTTT.